The sequence of this T cell receptor (beta chain) was determined in a study of vaccination effects on CD4 cells after COVID-19. Study as a whole: Cultures used approximately 2 million PBMC per well, approximately 9.7 IU/ml IL-2 and 10 ug/ml peptides.

Libraries were prepared by immunoSEQ multiplex PCR; TCRdb keeps only in-frame clonotypes and omits some of them. The table lists 40,000 or so clones, approximately 70% of them singletons. V was clipped by 0 bases and J by 9 bases, with 12 bases between them. Germline CDR1 is SGHDT and CDR2 is YYEEEE. CDR3 size: 13 residues. Remarks on this clone: Its target is not known.

After less than 11 days in culture, the CD4+ T cells were isolated. Participants each got two BNT162b2 or mRNA-1273 vaccine doses. Vaccinated participants had no history of SARS-CoV-2 infection and tested negative for nucleocapsid antibodies. The input for sequencing was CD4+ T cells from PBMCs cultured without peptide, taken after COVID-19 vaccination. This rearrangement joins TRBV5-6 to TRBJ1-2; D unclear. The clonotype originates from a human donor who received a COVID-19 vaccine. The CDR3 nucleotides are TGTGCCAGCAGCTTGGACCGCCCGGGCCGCTACACCTTC. It encodes CASSLDRPGRYTF. The whole variable domain, filled in from reference TRBV5-6 and TRBJ1-2, reads DAGVTQSPTHLIKTRGQQVTLRCSPKSGHDTVSWYQQALGQGPQFIFQYYEEEERQRGNFPDRFSGHQFPNYSSELNVNALLLGDSALYLCASSLDRPGRYTFGSGTRLTVV.